This T cell receptor (beta chain) was captured by sequencing in a study of CD8 T cells in ankylosing spondylitis. Study results and limitations: Made up of eight highly homologous variants, a TCR beta motif appeared characteristic of ankylosing spondylitis blood. Enrichment of disease-linked clones was reportedly significant in matched ankylosing spondylitis synovial fluid. A number of the motif variants had already been described in reactive arthritis synovial fluid and blood. Disease-linked clones, CD8+, were relatively rare in peripheral blood.

This clonotype was recorded a few times. The antigen remains unidentified. Quantitative molecular-barcoded 5'-RACE generated the TCR beta libraries. TCRdb reprocessed the 5' RACE reads via MiXCR and lists one record per CDR3 protein. The sample has around 130,000 distinct CDR3 sequences; over 15% are singletons. The receptor was derived from a male donor with ankylosing spondylitis. The source material was blood, either unsorted or a sorted T cell fraction (not recorded which).

The CDR3 spells CASRVMLGRGELFF. CDR3 bases: TGTGCCAGTCGGGTGATGTTGGGGAGGGGGGAGCTGTTTTTT. V is TRBV27 and J is TRBJ2-2; possible D gene TRBD2, 6 bases. Per the germline V gene, CDR1 is MNHEY and CDR2 is SMNVEV (reference sequence). Trimming pared 9 bases from V and 8 bases from J, leaving 19 bases between. The CDR3 is made up of 14 amino acids.